Included here is one T cell receptor (beta chain) sequence, with context. Its antigen is undetermined. The data are from a study of cytomegalovirus exposure and HLA in healthy donors. Study-wide findings and caveats: The study recorded 150 to 200 TCR beta chains that were cytomegalovirus-associated.

CDR1 SGHDT and CDR2 YYEEEE come from the germline V gene. The V and J ends lost 4 bases and 5 bases, in that order; junction bases with no gene match: 8. The CDR3 covers 14 residues. Sequencing was performed with immunoSEQ multiplex PCR; in TCRdb, only in-frame clones are kept and a portion is missing. The sample yields some 90,000 clones, roughly 87% seen once. This rearrangement joins TRBV5-6 to TRBJ2-7; 8 bases align to TRBD1. The clonotype was recovered from a young man in good health and CMV-seropositive. The sequencing input was PBMCs. The CDR3 here is CASSLPGQGNEQYF. As DNA, the CDR3 is TGTGCCAGCAGCCTCCCTGGACAGGGAAACGAGCAGTACTTC.